A single sample is the source of the 8 T cell receptor beta chains below, sequenced in a study of regulatory T cells in long-lasting Graves disease. Arm-PCR of CDR3 regions with iRepertoire HTBI primers generated TCR beta libraries. TCRdb re-derived calls from the multiplex PCR reads in MiXCR, one entry per CDR3 protein. This table has about 440,000 distinct CDR3 sequences, about 16% appearing once. Time point noted: newly diagnosed GD, antithyroid drugs for less than 3 months. PBMC-extracted RNA yielded the TCR library. The sample also formed part of further work on T cells in Graves' hyperthyroidism and ophthalmopathy.

The material sequenced was peripheral blood mononuclear cells (PBMCs), taken at new diagnosis, from a patient treated with antithyroid drugs. The receptors originated from a woman in her twenties or thirties with Graves disease.

Details on this clonotype: This may arise from a read error, as a much more abundant clone is one base away. The V and J genes are TRBV18 and TRBJ2-3; 8 bases line up with TRBD2. J gave up 1 base and V 6 bases, and 18 bases lay outside the gene matches. The germline V gene encodes CDR1 KGHSH and CDR2 LQKENI. The CDR3 runs 19 residues. CDR3 region: CASSNACNEREPRTDTQYF. Here the CDR3 DNA reads TGTGCCAGCTCCAATGCTTGTAACGAGCGGGAGCCCCGCACAGATACGCAGTATTTT.

This chain connects TRBV4-2 to TRBJ2-1; a weak D match, TRBD2 (5 bases). This CDR3 has 13 residues. V lost 0 bases to trimming and J lost 8 bases, with 8 bases between them. Germline values: CDR1 LGHNA, CDR2 YNFKEQ. The CDR3 here is CASSQDLAYEQFF. Written as DNA, the CDR3 is TGTGCCAGCAGCCAAGATCTAGCTTATGAGCAGTTCTTC.

This clonotype came up a few times. The V and J genes are TRBV6-2 or TRBV6-3 and TRBJ2-2; D call uncertain. V lost 6 bases to trimming and J lost 3 bases, with 14 bases between them. Germline CDR1 reads MNHEY; CDR2 reads SVGEGT. There are 15 residues in the CDR3. CDR3 loop: CASRDFAGDTGELFF. CDR3 sequence (DNA): TGTGCCAGCAGGGATTTTGCAGGAGACACCGGGGAGCTGTTTTTT.

Points on this clonotype: It is likely a read error: a sequence one base away is far more abundant. The chain is built from TRBV2 and TRBJ2-5, with D possibly matching TRBD1 (6 bases). The germline V gene has CDR1 SNHLY and CDR2 FYNNEI. The CDR3 extends over 13 amino acids. Trimming left V 5 bases short and J 11 bases short, with 18 bases between. CDR3 coding DNA: TGTGCCAGCAGTTTACAGTGGGACAATGAGCAGTACTTC. This codes for CASSLQWDNEQYF.

Comments on this clonotype: A much larger clone is a single base away; this may be a read error. J is TRBJ2-1 and V is TRBV2, with 8 positions matching TRBD2. This CDR3 spans 15 amino acids. CDR1 and CDR2 from the germline V gene are SNHLY and FYNNEI. CDR3 sequence reads: CPSMLGTRAYNEQFF. CDR3 DNA sequence: TGTCCCAGCATGCTTGGGACTAGAGCCTACAATGAGCAGTTCTTC.

The chain has TRBV19 and TRBJ1-5; D might be TRBD1 (5 bases). CDR3 size: 17 residues. V shed 5 bases and J shed 4 bases, with 21 bases lying between them. Germline V gene data show CDR1 as LNHDA and CDR2 as SQIVND (reference sequence). CDR3 amino acids: CASSPKRGGGPNQPQHF. As DNA, the CDR3 is TGTGCCAGTAGTCCCAAAAGGGGAGGAGGGCCTAATCAGCCCCAGCATTTT.

This clonotype has at least ten counts. V gene TRBV5-5 combines with J gene TRBJ2-3; tentatively, D is TRBD1 or TRBD2 (6 bases each). Germline CDR1 SGHKS, CDR2 YYEKEE (reference sequence). The CDR3 has 16 amino acids. Trimming took off 0 bases at V and 6 bases at J, with 17 bases between the two ends. CDR3 region: CASSLVGGGGLDTQYF. DNA of the CDR3: TGTGCCAGCAGCTTGGTCGGAGGAGGGGGGTTGGATACGCAGTATTTT.

This clonotype was seen at least ten times. V and J are TRBV12-3 or TRBV12-4 and TRBJ2-7; D remains unclear. Trimming stripped 7 bases from V and 6 bases from J, with 19 bases between. This CDR3 spans 14 amino acids. The DNA of the CDR3 is TGTGCCAGCACCGGTAGAATTCTCTTCCCCGAGCAGTACTTC. Translating gives CASTGRILFPEQYF.